Presented here are 17 T cell receptor beta chains from one specimen sequenced in a study of blood T cell repertoires in COVID-19. Only in-frame clones appear in the TCRdb table, and some are missing; sequencing was by immunoSEQ multiplex PCR. Of roughly 39,000 clones in the sample, around 79% are singletons; the top ten hold over 20%. The specimen sequenced was peripheral blood. The source of these receptors is a man between 65 and 85 years old with acute or convalescent COVID-19.

A single count supports this clone. The chain carries TRBV7-9 and TRBJ1-1, with a possible D match to TRBD1 (5 bases). This CDR3 is 13 amino acids long. Germline CDR1 is SEHNR and CDR2 is FQNEAQ (reference sequence). Trimming pared 8 bases from V and 1 base from J, leaving 11 bases between. Here the CDR3 DNA reads TGTGCCAGCGGCGTGGGGGGGAACACTGAAGCTTTCTTT. Translation: CASGVGGNTEAFF.

This clone was recorded only once. The genes are TRBV18 and TRBJ1-1; D remains unclear. This CDR3 is 13 amino acids long. Germline V CDR1 and CDR2: KGHSH, LQKENI. The ends were cut back, 3 bases at V and 8 bases at J, with 13 bases in the middle. The CDR3 here is CASSPREVPEAFF. The CDR3 DNA reads as TGTGCCAGCTCACCGCGGGAGGTTCCGGAAGCTTTCTTT.

The chain carries TRBV5-1 and TRBJ1-3; D gene ambiguous. The CDR3 contains 14 residues. Trimming took off 0 bases at V and 0 bases at J, with 4 bases between the two ends. Germline CDR1 SGHRS, CDR2 YFSETQ. The chain's CDR3 is CASSLASSGNTIYF. For the CDR3, the DNA is TGCGCCAGCAGCTTGGCCAGCTCTGGAAACACCATATATTTT.

By frequency in the sample, this clone is medium-sized (0.01 to 0.1%). This chain links TRBV24-1 with TRBJ1-2, with TRBD1 matching 8 bases. This CDR3 spans 13 amino acids. Unmatched junction bases numbered 10, after V lost 9 bases and J lost 8 bases. Germline-derived CDR1 and CDR2 are KGHDR and SFDVKD. CDR3 in amino acids: CATGQGGLGGYTF. The DNA of the CDR3 is TGTGCCACCGGACAGGGAGGCCTAGGGGGCTACACCTTC.

This chain connects TRBV2 to TRBJ2-5, with TRBD2 matching 13 bases. CDR3 size: 16 residues. The ends lost 6 bases at V and 5 bases at J; junction bases unmatched: 9. Germline values: CDR1 SNHLY, CDR2 FYNNEI. The CDR3 bases are TGTGCCAGCAGCCCAACTAGCGGGAGGGCCGGGGAGACCCAGTACTTC. The encoded protein is CASSPTSGRAGETQYF.

The chain combines TRBV29-1 with TRBJ2-2, with a tentative D call TRBD2 (6 bases). From germline, CDR1 is SQVTM and CDR2 ANQGSEA. V shed 7 bases and J shed 3 bases, with 18 bases lying between them. The CDR3 runs to 15 residues. The CDR3 protein is CSARSGSGYTGELFF. DNA for the CDR3: TGCAGCGCCCGGTCGGGTAGCGGATACACCGGGGAGCTGTTTTTT.

This clone has more than one count but fewer than ten. This sequence joins TRBV11-3 and TRBJ2-7; 7 bases fit TRBD1. The length of the CDR3 is 17 residues. Germline V CDR1 and CDR2: SGHNT, YENEEA. The trim removed 6 bases at V and 5 bases at J, leaving 19 bases unmatched. The CDR3 spells CASRLKRDRVGRDEQYF. CDR3 sequence (DNA): TGTGCCAGCAGACTTAAACGAGACAGGGTAGGAAGGGACGAGCAGTACTTC. The full variable domain, in which reference TRBV11-3 and TRBJ2-7 provide the parts outside the CDR3, is EAGVVQSPRYKIIEKKQPVAFWCNPISGHNTLYWYLQNLGQGPELLIRYENEEAVDDSQLPKDRFSAERLKGVDSTLKIQPAELGDSAVYLCASRLKRDRVGRDEQYFGPGTRLTVT.

The V and J genes are TRBV7-9 and TRBJ2-2; 15 bases match TRBD2. V was clipped by 5 bases and J by 1 base; unmatched bases: 14. The CDR3 contains 21 residues. The germline V gene encodes CDR1 SEHNR and CDR2 FQNEAQ (reference sequence). CDR3 region: CASSKGLAGGQISVNTGELFF. CDR3 DNA: TGTGCCAGCAGCAAAGGACTAGCGGGAGGGCAGATATCGGTGAACACCGGGGAGCTGTTTTTT.

This chain connects TRBV7-9 to TRBJ2-5, with 9 bases lining up with TRBD1. The V gene end was trimmed by 5 bases and the J gene end by 3 bases; junction bases not matched to a gene: 1. Looked up from germline, CDR1 is SEHNR and CDR2 is FQNEAQ (reference sequence). The CDR3 extends over 13 amino acids. This CDR3 reads CASSRQGEETQYF. Here the CDR3 DNA reads TGTGCCAGCAGCCGACAGGGGGAAGAGACCCAGTACTTC.

This chain joins TRBV2 and TRBJ1-4, with 7 nucleotides matching TRBD1. Trimming at V came to 6 bases and at J to 0 bases, leaving 7 bases not matched to a gene. The CDR3 is made up of 16 amino acids. CDR1 SNHLY and CDR2 FYNNEI come from the germline V gene. CDR3 in DNA: TGTGCCAGCAGCGAGGACAGGCCTGCAACTAATGAAAAACTGTTTTTT. Translation: CASSEDRPATNEKLFF.

The chain recombines TRBV19 with TRBJ1-2; 8 positions agree with TRBD1. The V gene end was trimmed by 6 bases and the J gene end by 4 bases; junction bases not matched to a gene: 10. The CDR3 runs 15 residues. Germline V lookup: CDR1 LNHDA, CDR2 SQIVND (reference sequence). CDR3 coding DNA: TGTGCCAGTAGGGCCGGGACAGGTACTTTCTATGGCTACACCTTC. Protein product: CASRAGTGTFYGYTF.

This clone was picked up a small number of times. Here the CDR3 reads CASSLEGLAANTGELFF. The CDR3 DNA is TGTGCCAGCAGCTTAGAGGGCTTAGCGGCTAACACCGGGGAGCTGTTTTTT. The V call is TRBV7-6, the J call TRBJ2-2; possibly TRBD2 for D (6 bases). The V and J ends lost 1 base and 2 bases respectively, with 14 bases between them. The CDR3 extends over 17 amino acids. The germline CDR1 and CDR2 sequences are SGHVS and FNYEAQ.

The chain employs TRBV27 and TRBJ1-5, with TRBD1 matching 7 bases. With 6 bases clipped from V and 5 bases from J, the junction kept 7 bases outside the gene matches. In germline, CDR1 is MNHEY, CDR2 SMNVEV (reference sequence). The CDR3 extends over 14 amino acids. The CDR3 bases are TGTGCCAGCAGGACGCACAGGGGTGATCAGCCCCAGCATTTT. This translates into CASRTHRGDQPQHF.

This clone was seen a handful of times. The chain combines TRBV5-1 with TRBJ2-7; 8 bases are a match to TRBD1. The germline V gene encodes CDR1 SGHRS and CDR2 YFSETQ. The V gene end was trimmed by 2 bases and the J gene end by 4 bases; junction bases not matched to a gene: 8. CDR3 length equals 15 residues. The CDR3 coding sequence is TGCGCCAGCAGCTTAGACCCAGGGGGCCCATACGAGCAGTACTTC. It translates to CASSLDPGGPYEQYF.

This clone turned up a few times. The chain recombines TRBV11-2 with TRBJ2-5, with unresolved D. Trimming removed 4 bases at V and 3 bases at J, with 3 bases between. The V gene's germline CDR1 is SGHAT and CDR2 FQNNGV. This CDR3 spans 11 amino acids. The CDR3 region is CASSSKETQYF. The CDR3 nucleotides read TGTGCCAGCAGCTCAAAAGAGACCCAGTACTTC.

The rearrangement links TRBV7-2 to TRBJ2-7; 7 nucleotides agree with TRBD1. CDR3 length: 16 residues. The J segment lost 0 bases and the V segment lost 3 bases, leaving 8 bases of the junction unmatched. Germline V gene lookup returns CDR1 SGHTA and CDR2 FQGNSA. CDR3 protein: CASSFGDSVLSYEQYF. The CDR3, as DNA: TGTGCCAGCAGCTTTGGGGACAGCGTTCTCTCCTACGAGCAGTACTTC.

The rearrangement uses TRBV5-6 and TRBJ2-1; 11 positions agree with TRBD2. The junction had 7 bases not matched to a gene; V was cut back by 1 base and J by 1 base. The germline V gene encodes CDR1 SGHDT and CDR2 YYEEEE. This CDR3 contains 18 residues. In DNA, the CDR3 is TGTGCCAGCAGCTTGCCCCTCGGACTAGCGGGTTCCTACAATGAGCAGTTCTTC. This gives the protein CASSLPLGLAGSYNEQFF.